These T cell receptor beta chains were read from a single sample in a study of blood T cell repertoires in COVID-19. Libraries were prepared by immunoSEQ multiplex PCR; TCRdb keeps only in-frame clonotypes and omits some of them. Among some 200,000 clones, 80% to 85% were seen once, and the ten largest hold approximately 5.2%. The sequenced material came from peripheral blood. Source of these receptors: a woman in her seventies with COVID-19, enrolled during active disease. The CDR3 runs from the conserved cysteine through the conserved F or W. D genes are given only for firm matches. For some rows the clone size is stated as once, few or many, or as a class when expanded; others skip it.

CDR3 length,D gene,V gene,clone size,J gene,CDR3 DNA,CDR3 protein
13,TRBD1,TRBV18,-,TRBJ1-2,TGTGCCAGCTCGCAGGGGGCAGGCTATGGCTACACCTTC,CASSQGAGYGYTF
13,TRBD1,TRBV29-1,-,TRBJ2-7,TGCAGCGTTCGGGGACAGGGGAACGGCGAGCAGTACTTC,CSVRGQGNGEQYF
15,-,TRBV5-4,-,TRBJ1-2,TGTGCCAGCAGCGAGGCCCCGGGAGGCCAATATGGCTACACCTTC,CASSEAPGGQYGYTF
14,-,TRBV19,many,TRBJ2-7,TGTGCCAGTAGTATCGGGGGAGGCCCCTACGAGCAGTACTTC,CASSIGGGPYEQYF
11,-,TRBV7-8,few,TRBJ1-2,TGTGCCAGCAGTTCCACCGGGTTCTGGACCTTC,CASSSTGFWTF
17,TRBD1,TRBV19,once,TRBJ2-5,TGTGCCAGTAGTATTAACCCCGGACAGGGGGCCGGAGAGACCCAGTACTTC,CASSINPGQGAGETQYF
13,-,TRBV27,-,TRBJ1-1,TGTGCCAGCAGTAAAGAGCCGAACACTGAAGCTTTCTTT,CASSKEPNTEAFF
14,TRBD1,TRBV19,-,TRBJ1-1,TGTGCCAGTAGTAGAAACAGGGGGAACACTGAAGCTTTCTTT,CASSRNRGNTEAFF
14,-,TRBV18,-,TRBJ2-7,TGTGCCAGCTCACCAAGTCAGTCCTCCTACGAGCAGTACTTC,CASSPSQSSYEQYF
13,-,TRBV10-2,-,TRBJ2-7,TGCGCCAGCAGTGTACGGAGGGCCTGGGAGCAGTACTTC,CASSVRRAWEQYF
13,-,TRBV24-1,-,TRBJ2-2,TGTGCCACCGGAGGACAGCCCACCGGGGAGCTGTTTTTT,CATGGQPTGELFF
14,TRBD2,TRBV28,once,TRBJ2-2,TGTGCCAGCAGGACTAGCGGGAACACCGGGGAGCTGTTTTTT,CASRTSGNTGELFF
13,TRBD1,TRBV29-1,-,TRBJ1-2,TGCAGCGGTGGACAGGAAAACTCCTATGGCTACACCTTC,CSGGQENSYGYTF
14,-,TRBV5-1,-,TRBJ2-7,TGCGCCAGCAGCTCCCAGGGGTTGTTCTACGAGCAGTACTTC,CASSSQGLFYEQYF
13,-,TRBV27,-,TRBJ2-5,TGTGCCAGCAGTACAGGGTTGGCAGAGACCCAGTACTTC,CASSTGLAETQYF
12,-,TRBV28,-,TRBJ2-1,TGTGCCAGCACCATCCAAACCAGTGAGCAGTTCTTC,CASTIQTSEQFF
18,TRBD2,TRBV28,-,TRBJ2-3,TGTGCCAGCAGGGGTACAGGGTACTCTAGCGGGGGCACAGATACGCAGTATTTT,CASRGTGYSSGGTDTQYF
14,-,TRBV7-2,many,TRBJ2-2,TGTGCCAGCAGCCCGGTAGGGGCCCACGGGGAGCTGTTTTTT,CASSPVGAHGELFF
15,TRBD2,TRBV19,-,TRBJ2-7,TGTGCCAGTAGCCCGACTAGCGGGGACTCCTACGAGCAGTACTTC,CASSPTSGDSYEQYF
15,-,TRBV18,-,TRBJ2-2,TGTGCCAGCTCACCAGGAACAGGGCGGAACGGGGAGCTGTTTTTT,CASSPGTGRNGELFF
14,TRBD2,TRBV18,-,TRBJ2-5,TGTGCCAGCTCACCACCTAGCGGGAGTGGGACCCAGTACTTC,CASSPPSGSGTQYF
12,-,TRBV29-1,few,TRBJ1-1,TGCAGCGTTGAAACCGACAGGACTGAAGCTTTCTTT,CSVETDRTEAFF
14,-,TRBV27,-,TRBJ1-3,TGTGCCAGCAGACCGACAGACTCTGGAAACACCATATATTTT,CASRPTDSGNTIYF
12,-,TRBV6-6,-,TRBJ2-1,TGTGCCAGCAGTCTCTCGCGCGGAGGGCAGTTCTTC,CASSLSRGGQFF
14,-,TRBV2,-,TRBJ1-1,TGTGCCAGCAATTTCGGGAACCCAGTAACTGAAGCTTTCTTT,CASNFGNPVTEAFF
16,TRBD2,TRBV4-2,-,TRBJ2-1,TGTGCCAGCAGCCTCGGGACGGGAGGGCCCTACAATGAGCAGTTCTTC,CASSLGTGGPYNEQFF
14,-,TRBV6-5,-,TRBJ1-2,TGTGCCAGCAGACGGGAGACAGCCGGCTATGGCTACACCTTC,CASRRETAGYGYTF
13,-,TRBV2,-,TRBJ2-5,TGTGCCAGCAGTGGAGAGGTACAAGAGACCCAGTACTTC,CASSGEVQETQYF
17,-,TRBV27,-,TRBJ1-1,TGTGCCAGCAGTTCGCCATGGGGGGAGGGGCTAAACACTGAAGCTTTCTTT,CASSSPWGEGLNTEAFF
16,TRBD2,TRBV5-1,-,TRBJ2-3,TGCGCCAGCAGCTCAGAACTAGCGGGGAGCACAGATACGCAGTATTTT,CASSSELAGSTDTQYF
14,TRBD1,TRBV2,-,TRBJ2-3,TGTGCCAGCAGTGCGGGACAGGGGACAGATACGCAGTATTTT,CASSAGQGTDTQYF
13,-,TRBV28,-,TRBJ1-4,TGTGCCAGCACAGAGACGGGAAGAGAAAAACTGTTTTTT,CASTETGREKLFF
15,TRBD2,TRBV19,-,TRBJ2-7,TGTGCCAGTAGTAGGTCTAGCGGGGCCTCCTACGAGCAGTACTTC,CASSRSSGASYEQYF
14,TRBD1,TRBV6-5,-,TRBJ1-4,TGTGCCAGCGGACCGGGACAGTTCCTTGGAAAACTGTTTTTT,CASGPGQFLGKLFF
14,-,TRBV18,once,TRBJ1-1,TGTGCCAGCTCGCCATCAACACAGGGAGGGGTAGCTTTCTTT,CASSPSTQGGVAFF